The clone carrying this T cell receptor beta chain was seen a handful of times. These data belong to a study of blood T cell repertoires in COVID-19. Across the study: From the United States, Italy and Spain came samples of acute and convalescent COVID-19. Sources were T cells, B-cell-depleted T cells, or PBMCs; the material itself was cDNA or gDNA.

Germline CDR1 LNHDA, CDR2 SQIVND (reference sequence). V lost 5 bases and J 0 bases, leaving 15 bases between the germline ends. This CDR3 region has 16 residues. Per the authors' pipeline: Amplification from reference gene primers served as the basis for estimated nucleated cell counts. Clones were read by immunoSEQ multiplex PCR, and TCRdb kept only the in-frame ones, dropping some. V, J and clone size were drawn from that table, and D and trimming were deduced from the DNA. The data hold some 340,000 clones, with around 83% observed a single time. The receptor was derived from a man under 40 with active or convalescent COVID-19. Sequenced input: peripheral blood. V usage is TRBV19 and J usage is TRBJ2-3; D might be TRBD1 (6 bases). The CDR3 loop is CASSLQSDSSTDTQYF. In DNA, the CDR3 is TGTGCCAGTAGTCTACAATCGGACAGCAGCACAGATACGCAGTATTTT.